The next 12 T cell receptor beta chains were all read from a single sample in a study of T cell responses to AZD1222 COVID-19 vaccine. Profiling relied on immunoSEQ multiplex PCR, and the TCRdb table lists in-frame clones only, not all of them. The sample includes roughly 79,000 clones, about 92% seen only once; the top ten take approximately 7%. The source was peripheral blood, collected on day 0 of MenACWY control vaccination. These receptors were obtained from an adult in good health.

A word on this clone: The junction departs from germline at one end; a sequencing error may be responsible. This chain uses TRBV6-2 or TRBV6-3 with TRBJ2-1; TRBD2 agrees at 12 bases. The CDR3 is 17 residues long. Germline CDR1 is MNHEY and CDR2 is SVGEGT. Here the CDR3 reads CASSFGLAGISHNEQFF. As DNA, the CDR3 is TGTGCCAGCAGTTTCGGACTAGCGGGGATCTCCCACAATGAGCAGTTCTTC.

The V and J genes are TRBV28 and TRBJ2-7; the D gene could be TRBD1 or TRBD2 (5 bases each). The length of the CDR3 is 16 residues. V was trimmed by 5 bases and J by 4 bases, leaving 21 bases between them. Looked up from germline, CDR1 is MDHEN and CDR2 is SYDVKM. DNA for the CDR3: TGTGCCAGCAGTCCCGGGTCGGGACGGCTAACTTACGAGCAGTACTTC. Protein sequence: CASSPGSGRLTYEQYF.

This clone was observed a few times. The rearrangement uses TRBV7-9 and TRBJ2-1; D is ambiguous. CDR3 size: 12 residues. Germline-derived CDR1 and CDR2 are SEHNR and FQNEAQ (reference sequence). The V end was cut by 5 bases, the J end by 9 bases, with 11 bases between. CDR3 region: CASSPTVREQFF. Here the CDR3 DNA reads TGTGCCAGCAGCCCGACTGTCCGTGAGCAGTTCTTC. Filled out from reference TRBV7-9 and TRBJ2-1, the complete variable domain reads DTGVSQNPRHKITKRGQNVTFRCDPISEHNRLYWYRQTLGQGPEFLTYFQNEAQLEKSRLLSDRFSAERPKGSFSTLEIQRTEQGDSAMYLCASSPTVREQFFGPGTRLTVL.

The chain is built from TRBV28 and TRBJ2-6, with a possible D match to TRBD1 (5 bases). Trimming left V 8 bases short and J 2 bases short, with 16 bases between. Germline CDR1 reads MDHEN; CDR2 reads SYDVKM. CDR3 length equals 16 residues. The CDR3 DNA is TGTGCCAGCGACTCTCCCGCAGGGACTGGGGCCAACGTCCTGACTTTC. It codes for CASDSPAGTGANVLTF.

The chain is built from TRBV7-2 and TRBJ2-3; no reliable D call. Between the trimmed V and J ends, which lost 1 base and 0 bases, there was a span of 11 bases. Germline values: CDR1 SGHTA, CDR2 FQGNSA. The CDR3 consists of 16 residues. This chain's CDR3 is CASSLVSNPSTDTQYF. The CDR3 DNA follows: TGTGCCAGCAGCTTAGTATCTAACCCTAGCACAGATACGCAGTATTTT. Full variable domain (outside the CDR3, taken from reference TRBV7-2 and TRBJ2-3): GAGVSQSPSNKVTEKGKDVELRCDPISGHTALYWYRQSLGQGLEFLIYFQGNSAPDKSGLPSDRFSAERTGGSVSTLTIQRTQQEDSAVYLCASSLVSNPSTDTQYFGPGTRLTVL.

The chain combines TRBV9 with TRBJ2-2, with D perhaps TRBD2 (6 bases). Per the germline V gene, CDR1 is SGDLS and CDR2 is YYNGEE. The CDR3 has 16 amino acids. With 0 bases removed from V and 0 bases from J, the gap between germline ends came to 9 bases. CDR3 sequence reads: CASSVASAPNTGELFF. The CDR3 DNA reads TGTGCCAGCAGCGTAGCTAGCGCCCCGAACACCGGGGAGCTGTTTTTT.

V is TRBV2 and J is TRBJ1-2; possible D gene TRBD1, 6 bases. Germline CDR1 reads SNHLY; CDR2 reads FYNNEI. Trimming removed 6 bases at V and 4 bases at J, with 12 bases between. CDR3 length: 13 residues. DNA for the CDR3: TGTGCCAGCAGGTCTCGGGACATCTATGGCTACACCTTC. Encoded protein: CASRSRDIYGYTF.

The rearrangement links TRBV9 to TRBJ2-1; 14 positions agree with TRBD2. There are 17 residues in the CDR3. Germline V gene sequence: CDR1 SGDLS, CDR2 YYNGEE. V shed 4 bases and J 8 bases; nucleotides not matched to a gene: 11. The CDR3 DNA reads TGTGCCAGCAGCCTAGGGACTAGCGGGAGAGGAAGGTATGAGCAGTTCTTC. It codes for CASSLGTSGRGRYEQFF.

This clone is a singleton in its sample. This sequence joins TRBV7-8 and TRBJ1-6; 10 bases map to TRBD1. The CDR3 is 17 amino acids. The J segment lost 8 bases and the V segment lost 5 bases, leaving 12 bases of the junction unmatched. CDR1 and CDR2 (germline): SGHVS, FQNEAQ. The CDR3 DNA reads TGTGCCAGCAGCCCCTCCGCGAGGACAGGGGGTTATTCACCCCTCCACTTT. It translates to CASSPSARTGGYSPLHF.

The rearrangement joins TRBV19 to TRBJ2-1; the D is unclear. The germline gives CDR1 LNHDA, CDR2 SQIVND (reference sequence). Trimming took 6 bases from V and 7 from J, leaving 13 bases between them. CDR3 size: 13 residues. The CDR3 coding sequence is TGTGCCAGTAGGAGAGAGTTTGGGAATGAGCAGTTCTTC. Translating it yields CASRREFGNEQFF. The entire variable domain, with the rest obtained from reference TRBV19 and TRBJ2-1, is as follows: DGGITQSPKYLFRKEGQNVTLSCEQNLNHDAMYWYRQDPGQGLRLIYYSQIVNDFQKGDIAEGYSVSREKKESFPLTVTSAQKNPTAFYLCASRREFGNEQFFGPGTRLTVL.

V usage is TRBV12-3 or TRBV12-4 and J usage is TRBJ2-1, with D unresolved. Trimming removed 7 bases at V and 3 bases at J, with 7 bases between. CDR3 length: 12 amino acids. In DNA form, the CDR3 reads TGTGCCAGCAAGACCATCTACAATGAGCAGTTCTTC. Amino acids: CASKTIYNEQFF.

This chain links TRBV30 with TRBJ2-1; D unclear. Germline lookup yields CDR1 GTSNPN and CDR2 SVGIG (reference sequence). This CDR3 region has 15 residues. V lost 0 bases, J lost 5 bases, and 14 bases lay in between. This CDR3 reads CAWSVDSRLHNEQFF. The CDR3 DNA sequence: TGTGCCTGGAGTGTAGACTCAAGATTACACAATGAGCAGTTCTTC.